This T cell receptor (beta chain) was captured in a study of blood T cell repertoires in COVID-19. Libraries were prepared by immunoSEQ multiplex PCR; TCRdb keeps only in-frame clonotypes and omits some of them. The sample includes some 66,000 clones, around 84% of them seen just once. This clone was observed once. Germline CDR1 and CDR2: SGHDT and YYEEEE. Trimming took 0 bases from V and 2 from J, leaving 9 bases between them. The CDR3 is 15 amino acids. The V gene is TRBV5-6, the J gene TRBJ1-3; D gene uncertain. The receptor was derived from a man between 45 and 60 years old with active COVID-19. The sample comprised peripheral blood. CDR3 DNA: TGTGCCAGCAGCTTGGCCGGTACAGCTGGAAACACCATATATTTT. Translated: CASSLAGTAGNTIYF.